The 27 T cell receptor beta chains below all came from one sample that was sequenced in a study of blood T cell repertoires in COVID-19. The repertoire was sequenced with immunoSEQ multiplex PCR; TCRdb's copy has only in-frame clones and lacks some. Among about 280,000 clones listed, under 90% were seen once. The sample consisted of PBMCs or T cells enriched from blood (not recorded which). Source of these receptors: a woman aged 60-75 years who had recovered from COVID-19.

In DNA, the CDR3 is TGTGCCAGCAGCCAAGTCCTACAGGGCGGCTCCTATAATTCACCCCTCCACTTT. It yields the protein CASSQVLQGGSYNSPLHF. The rearrangement joins TRBV14 to TRBJ1-6; a possible D gene is TRBD1 (6 bases). CDR1 and CDR2 (germline): SGHDN, FVKESK. This CDR3 is 18 amino acids long. V was shortened by 1 base and J by 0 bases, with 13 bases between the two germline ends.

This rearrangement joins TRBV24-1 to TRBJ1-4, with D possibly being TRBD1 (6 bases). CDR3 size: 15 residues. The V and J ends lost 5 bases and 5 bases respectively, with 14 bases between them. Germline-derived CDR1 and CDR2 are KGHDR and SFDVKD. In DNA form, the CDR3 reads TGTGCCACCAGTGCGTCGACAGGACCAAATGAAAAACTGTTTTTT. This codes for CATSASTGPNEKLFF.

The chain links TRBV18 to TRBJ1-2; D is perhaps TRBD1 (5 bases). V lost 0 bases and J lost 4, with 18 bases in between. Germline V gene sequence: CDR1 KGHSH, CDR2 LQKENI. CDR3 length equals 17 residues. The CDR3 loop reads CASSPPPGGERSYGYTF. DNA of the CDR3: TGTGCCAGCTCACCACCCCCGGGAGGGGAGCGAAGCTATGGCTACACCTTC.

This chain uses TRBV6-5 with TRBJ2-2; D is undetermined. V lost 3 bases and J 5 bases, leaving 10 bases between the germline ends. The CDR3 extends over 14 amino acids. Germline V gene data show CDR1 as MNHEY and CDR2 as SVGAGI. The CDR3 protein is CASSYLLVTGELFF. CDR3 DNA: TGTGCCAGCAGTTATCTACTGGTAACCGGGGAGCTGTTTTTT.

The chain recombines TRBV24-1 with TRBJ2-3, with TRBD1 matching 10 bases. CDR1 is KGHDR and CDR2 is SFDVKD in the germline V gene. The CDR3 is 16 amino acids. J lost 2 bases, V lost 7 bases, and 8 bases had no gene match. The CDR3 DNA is TGTGCCACCAGCGGGACAGGGGTTAGATACACAGATACGCAGTATTTT. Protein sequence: CATSGTGVRYTDTQYF.

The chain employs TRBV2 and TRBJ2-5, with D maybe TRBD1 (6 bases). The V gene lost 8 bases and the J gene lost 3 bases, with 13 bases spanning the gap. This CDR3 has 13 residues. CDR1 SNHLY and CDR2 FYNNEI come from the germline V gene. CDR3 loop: CASGGGLKETQYF. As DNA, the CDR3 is TGTGCCAGCGGGGGCGGATTAAAAGAGACCCAGTACTTC.

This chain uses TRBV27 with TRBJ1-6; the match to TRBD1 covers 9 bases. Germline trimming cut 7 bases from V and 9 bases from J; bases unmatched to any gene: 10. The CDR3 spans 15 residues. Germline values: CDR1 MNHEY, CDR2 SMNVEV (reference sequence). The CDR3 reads CASNDPGQGSSPLHF. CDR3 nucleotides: TGTGCCAGCAACGACCCGGGACAGGGAAGTTCACCCCTCCACTTT.

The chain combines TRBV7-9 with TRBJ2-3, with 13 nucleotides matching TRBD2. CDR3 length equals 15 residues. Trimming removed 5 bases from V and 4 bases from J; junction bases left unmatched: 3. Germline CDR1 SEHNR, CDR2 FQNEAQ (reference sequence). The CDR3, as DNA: TGTGCCAGCAGCCGGACTAGCGGGGGACCAGATACGCAGTATTTT. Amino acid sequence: CASSRTSGGPDTQYF.

The CDR3 sequence: CASSQGQGASGNTIYF. The DNA of the CDR3 is TGTGCCAGCTCACAGGGACAGGGGGCTTCTGGAAACACCATATATTTT. J is TRBJ1-3 and V is TRBV18; 12 bases agree with TRBD1. There are 16 residues in the CDR3. Trimming at V came to 4 bases and at J to 1 base, leaving 2 bases not matched to a gene. CDR1 is KGHSH, CDR2 LQKENI, per germline.

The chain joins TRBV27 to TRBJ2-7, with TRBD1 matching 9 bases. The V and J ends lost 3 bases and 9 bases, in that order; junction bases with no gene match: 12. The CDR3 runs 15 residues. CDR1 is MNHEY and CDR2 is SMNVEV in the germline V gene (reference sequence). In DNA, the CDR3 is TGTGCCAGCAGTTTGCCTACCGGGACAGGGTTTAGGCAGTACTTC. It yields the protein CASSLPTGTGFRQYF.

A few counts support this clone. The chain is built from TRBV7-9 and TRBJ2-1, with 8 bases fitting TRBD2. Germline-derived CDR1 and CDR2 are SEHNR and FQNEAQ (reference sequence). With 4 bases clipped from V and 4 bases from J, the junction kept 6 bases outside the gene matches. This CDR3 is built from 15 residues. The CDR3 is CASSSSTSGYNEQFF. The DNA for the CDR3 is TGTGCCAGCAGCTCCTCTACTAGCGGTTACAATGAGCAGTTCTTC. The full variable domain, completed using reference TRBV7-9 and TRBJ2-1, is DTGVSQNPRHKITKRGQNVTFRCDPISEHNRLYWYRQTLGQGPEFLTYFQNEAQLEKSRLLSDRFSAERPKGSFSTLEIQRTEQGDSAMYLCASSSSTSGYNEQFFGPGTRLTVL.

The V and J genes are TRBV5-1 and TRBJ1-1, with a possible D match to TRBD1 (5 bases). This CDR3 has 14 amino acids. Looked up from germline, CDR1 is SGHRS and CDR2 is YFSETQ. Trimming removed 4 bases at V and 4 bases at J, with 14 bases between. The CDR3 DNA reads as TGCGCCAGCAGCCCATCGGGGGATGGCACTGAAGCTTTCTTT. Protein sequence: CASSPSGDGTEAFF.

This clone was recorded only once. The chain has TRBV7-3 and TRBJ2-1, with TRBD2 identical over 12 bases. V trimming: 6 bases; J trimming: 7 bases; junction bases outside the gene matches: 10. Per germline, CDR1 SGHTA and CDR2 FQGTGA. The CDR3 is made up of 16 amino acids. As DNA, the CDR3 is TGTGCCAGCAGTCAAGAACTAGCGGGAGGTCGGAATGAGCAGTTCTTC. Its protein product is CASSQELAGGRNEQFF.

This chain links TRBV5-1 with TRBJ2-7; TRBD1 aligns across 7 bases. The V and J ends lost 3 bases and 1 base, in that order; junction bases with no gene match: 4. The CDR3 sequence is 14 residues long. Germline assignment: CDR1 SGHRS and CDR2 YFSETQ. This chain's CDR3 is CASSWARGSYEQYF. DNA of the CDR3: TGCGCCAGCAGCTGGGCCAGGGGGTCCTACGAGCAGTACTTC.

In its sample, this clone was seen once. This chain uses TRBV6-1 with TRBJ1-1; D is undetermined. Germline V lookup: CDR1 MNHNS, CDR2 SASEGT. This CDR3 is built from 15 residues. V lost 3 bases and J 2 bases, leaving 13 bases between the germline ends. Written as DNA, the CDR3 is TGTGCCAGCAGTGACACGGACGGGATAAACACTGAAGCTTTCTTT. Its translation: CASSDTDGINTEAFF.

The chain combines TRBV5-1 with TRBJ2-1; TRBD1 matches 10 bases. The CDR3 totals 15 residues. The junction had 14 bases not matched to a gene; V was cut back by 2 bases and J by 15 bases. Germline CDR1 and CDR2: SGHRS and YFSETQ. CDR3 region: CASSLGQGGPRGPFF. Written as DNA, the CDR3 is TGCGCCAGCAGCTTAGGACAGGGGGGTCCCCGAGGGCCGTTCTTC.

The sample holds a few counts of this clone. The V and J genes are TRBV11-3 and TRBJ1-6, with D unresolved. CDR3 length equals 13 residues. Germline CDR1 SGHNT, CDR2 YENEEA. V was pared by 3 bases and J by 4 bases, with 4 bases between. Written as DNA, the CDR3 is TGTGCCAGCAGCTTTCGTTATAATTCACCCCTCCACTTT. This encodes CASSFRYNSPLHF.

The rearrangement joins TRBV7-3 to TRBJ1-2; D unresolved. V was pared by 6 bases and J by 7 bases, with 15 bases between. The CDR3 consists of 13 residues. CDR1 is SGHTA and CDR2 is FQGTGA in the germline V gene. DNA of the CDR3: TGTGCCAGCAGTTACAACACGGGGTCTGGCTACACCTTC. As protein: CASSYNTGSGYTF.

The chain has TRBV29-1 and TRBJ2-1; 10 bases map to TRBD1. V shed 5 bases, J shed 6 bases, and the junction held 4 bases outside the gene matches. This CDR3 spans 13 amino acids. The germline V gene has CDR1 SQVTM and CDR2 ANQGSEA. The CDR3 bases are TGCAGCGTTAGACAGGGGGCCACCAATGAGCAGTTCTTC. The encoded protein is CSVRQGATNEQFF.

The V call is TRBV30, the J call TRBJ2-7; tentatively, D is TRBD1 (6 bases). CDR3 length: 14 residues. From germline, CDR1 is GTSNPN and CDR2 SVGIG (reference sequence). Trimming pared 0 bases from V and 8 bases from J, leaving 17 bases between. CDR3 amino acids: CAWSVHRDTTKQYF. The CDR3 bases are TGTGCCTGGAGTGTACACAGGGATACTACGAAGCAGTACTTC.

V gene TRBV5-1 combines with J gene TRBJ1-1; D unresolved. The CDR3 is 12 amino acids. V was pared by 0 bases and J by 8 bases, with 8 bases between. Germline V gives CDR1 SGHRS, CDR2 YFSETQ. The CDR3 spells CASSLDGREAFF. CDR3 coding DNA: TGCGCCAGCAGCTTGGACGGCAGGGAAGCTTTCTTT.

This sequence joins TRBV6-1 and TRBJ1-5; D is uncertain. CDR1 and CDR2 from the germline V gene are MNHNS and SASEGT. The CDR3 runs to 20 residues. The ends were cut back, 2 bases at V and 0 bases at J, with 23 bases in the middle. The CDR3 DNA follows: TGTGCCAGCAGTGAACCTAGCCCCCTCACTCCTCTGTATAGCAATCAGCCCCAGCATTTT. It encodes CASSEPSPLTPLYSNQPQHF.

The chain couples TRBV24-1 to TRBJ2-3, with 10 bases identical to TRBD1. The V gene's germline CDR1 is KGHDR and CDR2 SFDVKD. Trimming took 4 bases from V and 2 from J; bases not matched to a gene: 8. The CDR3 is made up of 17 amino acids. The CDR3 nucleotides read TGTGCCACCAGTGAGTACGTGACAGGGGGCCCCACAGATACGCAGTATTTT. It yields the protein CATSEYVTGGPTDTQYF.

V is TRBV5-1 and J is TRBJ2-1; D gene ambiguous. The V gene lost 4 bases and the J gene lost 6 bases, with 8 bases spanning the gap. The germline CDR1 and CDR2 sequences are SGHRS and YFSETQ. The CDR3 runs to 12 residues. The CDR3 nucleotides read TGCGCCAGCAGCCCGACTGCCAATGAGCAGTTCTTC. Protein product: CASSPTANEQFF.

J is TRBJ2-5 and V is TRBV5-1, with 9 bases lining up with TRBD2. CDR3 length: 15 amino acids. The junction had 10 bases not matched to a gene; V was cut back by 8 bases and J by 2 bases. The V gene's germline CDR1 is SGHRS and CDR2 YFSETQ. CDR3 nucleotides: TGCGCCAGTAAACCCACTAGCGGGCCACAAGAGACCCAGTACTTC. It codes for CASKPTSGPQETQYF.

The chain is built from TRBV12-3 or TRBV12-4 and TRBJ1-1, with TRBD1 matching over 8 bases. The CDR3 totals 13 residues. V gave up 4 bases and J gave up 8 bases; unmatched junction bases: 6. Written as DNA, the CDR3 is TGTGCCAGCAGTTGGACAGGGACCGCCGAAGCTTTCTTT. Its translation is CASSWTGTAEAFF.

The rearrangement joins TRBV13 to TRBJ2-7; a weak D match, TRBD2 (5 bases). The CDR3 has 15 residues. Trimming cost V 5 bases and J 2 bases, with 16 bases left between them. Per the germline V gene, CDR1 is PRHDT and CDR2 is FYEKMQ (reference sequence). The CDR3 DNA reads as TGTGCCAGCAGCCCGGGATTATCGAGAACCTACGAGCAGTACTTC. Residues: CASSPGLSRTYEQYF. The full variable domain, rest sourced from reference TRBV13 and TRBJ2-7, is AAGVIQSPRHLIKEKRETATLKCYPIPRHDTVYWYQQGPGQDPQFLISFYEKMQSDKGSIPDRFSAQQFSDYHSELNMSSLELGDSALYFCASSPGLSRTYEQYFGPGTRLTVT.